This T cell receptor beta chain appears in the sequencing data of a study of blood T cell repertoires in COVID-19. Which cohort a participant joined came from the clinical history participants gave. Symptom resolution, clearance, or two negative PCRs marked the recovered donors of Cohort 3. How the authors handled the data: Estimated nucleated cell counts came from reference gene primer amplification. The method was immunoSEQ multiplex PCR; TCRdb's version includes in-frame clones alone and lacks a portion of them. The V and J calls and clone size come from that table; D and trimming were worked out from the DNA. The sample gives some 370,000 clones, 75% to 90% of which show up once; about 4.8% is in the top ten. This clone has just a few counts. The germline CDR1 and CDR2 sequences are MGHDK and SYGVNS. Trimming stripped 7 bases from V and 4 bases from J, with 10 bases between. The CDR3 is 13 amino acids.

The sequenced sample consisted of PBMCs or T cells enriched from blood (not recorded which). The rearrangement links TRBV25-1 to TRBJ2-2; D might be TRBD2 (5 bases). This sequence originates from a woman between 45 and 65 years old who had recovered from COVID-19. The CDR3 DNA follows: TGTGCCAGCAAACGGACTGCCACCGGGGAGCTGTTTTTT. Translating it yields CASKRTATGELFF.